Following are 30 T cell receptor beta chains from one sample sequenced in a study of CD8 T cells in Susac syndrome. Random hexamers were used to reverse transcribe the RNA input (roughly 0.5 to 1 ug). Via MiXCR, TCRdb re-called the immunoSEQ multiplex PCR reads, giving one row per CDR3 protein. The sample shows a few hundred thousand distinct CDR3 sequences, almost 85% of them seen only once. The sample taken for sequencing was CD8+ T cells from PBMCs. Receptors originate from a human donor with multiple sclerosis.

This chain connects TRBV6-5 to TRBJ1-1; maybe TRBD1 (6 bases). The germline CDR1 and CDR2 sequences are MNHEY and SVGAGI. V was clipped by 6 bases and J by 5 bases, with 13 bases between them. CDR3 size: 13 residues. Here the CDR3 reads CASRFTGITEAFF. CDR3 nucleotide sequence: TGTGCCAGCAGATTCACAGGGATAACTGAAGCTTTCTTT.

This chain joins TRBV6-5 and TRBJ2-1; D call uncertain. V lost 0 bases and J 2 bases, leaving 11 bases between the germline ends. CDR1 and CDR2 from the germline V gene are MNHEY and SVGAGI. CDR3 length: 16 residues. This chain's CDR3 is CASSYSSAYTYNEQFF. CDR3 bases: TGTGCCAGCAGTTACTCGAGTGCATATACCTACAATGAGCAGTTCTTC.

The V and J genes are TRBV19 and TRBJ1-1; TRBD1 aligns across 8 bases. CDR3 size: 17 residues. Germline V gives CDR1 LNHDA, CDR2 SQIVND (reference sequence). Trimming took 4 bases from V and 3 from J; bases not matched to a gene: 13. Here the CDR3 DNA reads TGTGCCAGTAGTACTCCCGCGACAGGGGTCTTGGACACTGAAGCTTTCTTT. Protein: CASSTPATGVLDTEAFF.

The chain employs TRBV29-1 and TRBJ2-7; 10 bases agree with TRBD2. The germline V gene has CDR1 SQVTM and CDR2 ANQGSEA. V lost 6 bases and J lost 5; bases outside the gene matches: 7. The CDR3 has 13 residues. The CDR3 loop reads CSVGTSELNEQYF. CDR3 DNA: TGCAGCGTCGGGACTAGCGAGCTTAACGAGCAGTACTTC.

The V and J genes are TRBV7-2 and TRBJ2-1; D ambiguous. V was trimmed by 4 bases and J by 2 bases, leaving 15 bases between them. This CDR3 spans 16 amino acids. CDR1 is SGHTA, CDR2 FQGNSA, per germline. The chain's CDR3 is CASSSSSETTYNEQFF. CDR3 bases: TGTGCCAGCAGCTCCTCCAGCGAGACAACCTACAATGAGCAGTTCTTC.

This sequence joins TRBV7-9 and TRBJ1-3; D unclear. The CDR3 length is 15 residues. V gave up 0 bases and J gave up 4 bases, with 10 bases separating them. Germline CDR1 SEHNR, CDR2 FQNEAQ (reference sequence). In DNA form, the CDR3 reads TGTGCCAGCAGCTTAGCTTCAGGTTCCGGAAACACCATATATTTT. This translates into CASSLASGSGNTIYF.

The V gene is TRBV27, the J gene TRBJ2-7; 8 positions match TRBD1. V dropped 7 bases and J dropped 7; count of bases not matched to a gene: 6. Germline assignment: CDR1 MNHEY and CDR2 SMNVEV (reference sequence). This CDR3 comprises 12 residues. CDR3: CASKTGGGEQYF. As DNA, the CDR3 is TGTGCCAGCAAAACAGGGGGTGGTGAGCAGTACTTC.

The chain employs TRBV19 and TRBJ1-2; unclear D gene. The CDR3 loop spans 13 amino acids. Germline CDR1 LNHDA, CDR2 SQIVND (reference sequence). V dropped 7 bases and J dropped 0 bases, with 9 bases sitting between them. This CDR3 is CASMAWTNYGYTF. In nucleotides, the CDR3 is TGTGCCAGTATGGCGTGGACTAACTATGGCTACACCTTC.

This clonotype was detected a few times. The rearrangement joins TRBV20-1 to TRBJ1-1; D is possibly TRBD1 (5 bases). This CDR3 spans 13 amino acids. Germline V gives CDR1 DFQATT, CDR2 SNEGSKA (reference sequence). V was cut by 2 bases and J by 6 bases, with 13 bases left in between. CDR3 in amino acids: CSARQTGTAEAFF. For the CDR3, the DNA is TGCAGTGCTAGACAAACCGGGACCGCTGAAGCTTTCTTT.

The chain links TRBV28 to TRBJ2-5; TRBD2 matches at 14 bases. The J segment lost 5 bases and the V segment lost 5 bases, leaving 7 bases of the junction unmatched. This CDR3 is 16 amino acids long. Germline CDR1 is MDHEN and CDR2 is SYDVKM. The CDR3 DNA is TGTGCCAGCAGTCCCATGGGACTAGCGGGAGACGAGACCCAGTACTTC. Residues: CASSPMGLAGDETQYF.

With regard to this clonotype: One end of the junction varies from germline; a read error may be responsible. J is TRBJ1-6 and V is TRBV3-1, with D perhaps TRBD1 (6 bases). The germline V gene has CDR1 LGHDT and CDR2 YNNKEL (reference sequence). The CDR3 has 14 amino acids. The CDR3: CASSQEHGGAPLHF. The CDR3 nucleotides are TGTGCCAGCAGCCAAGAGCACGGGGGCGCACCCCTCCATTTT.

The chain is built from TRBV6-2 or TRBV6-3 and TRBJ2-2; perhaps TRBD2 as D (6 bases). This CDR3 has 19 amino acids. CDR1 MNHEY and CDR2 SVGEGT come from the germline V gene. Trimming pared 5 bases from V and 0 bases from J, leaving 22 bases between. This CDR3 is CASSPAIRTDYTNTGELFF. In nucleotides, the CDR3 is TGTGCCAGCAGTCCCGCCATCCGGACGGACTACACGAACACCGGGGAGCTGTTTTTT.

Regarding this clonotype: The junction does not match germline at one end; this may be a read error. The chain is built from TRBV27 and TRBJ2-1, with 8 bases aligning to TRBD2. In germline, CDR1 is MNHEY, CDR2 SMNVEV (reference sequence). The CDR3 length is 15 residues. Here the CDR3 reads CASSISTSAYNEQFF. In DNA form, the CDR3 reads TGTGCCAGCAGTATATCGACTAGCGCTTACAATGAGCAGTTCTTC.

In this sample, this clonotype turned up once. The rearrangement joins TRBV6-5 to TRBJ2-1; 12 nucleotides line up with TRBD2. Losses at the gene ends were 4 bases for V and 10 bases for J; bases not matched to a gene: 5. This CDR3 has 14 amino acids. In germline, CDR1 is MNHEY, CDR2 SVGAGI. The DNA of the CDR3 is TGTGCCAGCAGTTTGGGACTAGCGGGTGGCGAGCAGTTCTTC. As protein: CASSLGLAGGEQFF.

This clonotype has just a few counts. This rearrangement joins TRBV5-6 to TRBJ2-5; 8 positions match TRBD1. Germline CDR1 is SGHDT and CDR2 is YYEEEE. V gave up 0 bases and J gave up 3 bases; unmatched junction bases: 7. The CDR3 consists of 16 residues. The CDR3 reads CASSLGAGGGKETQYF. For the CDR3, the DNA is TGTGCCAGCAGCTTGGGTGCAGGGGGCGGGAAAGAGACCCAGTACTTC.

This chain connects TRBV11-2 to TRBJ2-5; 9 bases fit TRBD1. After removal of 8 bases from V and 4 bases from J, the junction contained 11 bases not matched to a gene. Germline values: CDR1 SGHAT, CDR2 FQNNGV. The CDR3 has 15 residues. CDR3 DNA sequence: TGTGCCAGCTTGCAAGGGACAGGGCTCGGAGAGACCCAGTACTTC. It yields the protein CASLQGTGLGETQYF. The full variable domain, rest sourced from reference TRBV11-2 and TRBJ2-5, is EAGVAQSPRYKIIEKRQSVAFWCNPISGHATLYWYQQILGQGPKLLIQFQNNGVVDDSQLPKDRFSAERLKGVDSTLKIQPAKLEDSAVYLCASLQGTGLGETQYFGPGTRLLVL.

The chain links TRBV27 to TRBJ2-1; D uncertain. CDR1 MNHEY and CDR2 SMNVEV come from the germline V gene (reference sequence). The CDR3 totals 15 residues. The V end was cut by 6 bases, the J end by 0 bases, with 12 bases between. The CDR3 DNA reads as TGTGCCAGCAGCCTAGACTCTAGCTCCTACAATGAGCAGTTCTTC. Translated: CASSLDSSSYNEQFF.

This chain joins TRBV27 and TRBJ2-5; 10 bases fit TRBD1. The V gene end was trimmed by 3 bases and the J gene end by 7 bases; junction bases not matched to a gene: 5. The CDR3 loop spans 14 amino acids. The germline V gene encodes CDR1 MNHEY and CDR2 SMNVEV (reference sequence). The CDR3 nucleotides are TGTGCCAGCAGTTTCGGGGACAGGGGTGTGACCCAGTACTTC. Translating it yields CASSFGDRGVTQYF.

This chain uses TRBV7-3 with TRBJ2-1; 9 positions match TRBD1. Germline CDR1 and CDR2: SGHTA and FQGTGA. J gave up 7 bases and V 3 bases, and 10 bases lay outside the gene matches. The CDR3 is made up of 16 amino acids. The CDR3 coding sequence is TGTGCCAGCAGCTTGATGACAGGGGGTTCTGGGAATGAGCAGTTCTTC. Translating gives CASSLMTGGSGNEQFF. The full variable domain, rest sourced from reference TRBV7-3 and TRBJ2-1, is GAGVSQTPSNKVTEKGKYVELRCDPISGHTALYWYRQSLGQGPEFLIYFQGTGAADDSGLPNDRFFAVRPEGSVSTLKIQRTERGDSAVYLCASSLMTGGSGNEQFFGPGTRLTVL.

The rearrangement joins TRBV7-8 to TRBJ2-7, with 8 bases identical to TRBD1. V was clipped by 1 base and J by 5 bases; unmatched bases: 10. The CDR3 sequence is 16 residues long. Germline V gives CDR1 SGHVS, CDR2 FQNEAQ. For the CDR3, the DNA is TGTGCCAGCAGCTTAGGTTTGAGACAGGGGTCCAACGAGCAGTACTTC. Protein sequence: CASSLGLRQGSNEQYF.

The V call is TRBV29-1, the J call TRBJ2-7; 9 positions agree with TRBD1. The CDR3 is 12 residues long. CDR1 is SQVTM and CDR2 is ANQGSEA in the germline V gene. V gave up 6 bases and J gave up 2 bases; unmatched junction bases: 2. CDR3 protein: CSVQGAAYEQYF. For the CDR3, the DNA is TGCAGCGTACAGGGGGCAGCCTACGAGCAGTACTTC.

The V call is TRBV5-4, the J call TRBJ2-4, with TRBD1 matching over 7 bases. The CDR3 contains 17 residues. CDR1 is SGHNT and CDR2 is YYREEE in the germline V gene (reference sequence). With V trimmed by 0 bases and J by 0 bases, 6 bases remained unmatched. The CDR3 region is CASSLEQGTLAKNIQYF. CDR3 in DNA: TGTGCCAGCAGCTTGGAACAGGGGACGTTAGCCAAAAACATTCAGTACTTC.

This chain connects TRBV15 to TRBJ2-7; a possible D gene is TRBD2 (5 bases). The CDR3 sequence is 12 residues long. Germline values: CDR1 LNHNV, CDR2 YYDKDF (reference sequence). The V and J ends lost 1 base and 6 bases respectively, with 7 bases between them. The CDR3 is CATSRAAGEQYF. The CDR3 coding sequence is TGTGCCACCAGCAGAGCGGCGGGCGAGCAGTACTTC.

The chain links TRBV5-1 to TRBJ2-5; 12 nucleotides agree with TRBD2. Trimming at V came to 0 bases and at J to 4 bases, leaving 4 bases not matched to a gene. The CDR3 has 16 amino acids. Germline V gives CDR1 SGHRS, CDR2 YFSETQ. CDR3 sequence: CASSLELAGGLETQYF. DNA for the CDR3: TGCGCCAGCAGCTTGGAACTAGCGGGAGGCCTAGAGACCCAGTACTTC.

The V gene is TRBV3-1, the J gene TRBJ1-1; perhaps TRBD1 as D (6 bases). In germline, CDR1 is LGHDT, CDR2 YNNKEL (reference sequence). The CDR3 is 12 amino acids. V gave up 7 bases and J gave up 4 bases, with 10 bases separating them. CDR3 loop: CASKQGSTEAFF. The CDR3 bases are TGTGCCAGCAAACAGGGCAGCACTGAAGCTTTCTTT.

The chain uses TRBV29-1 and TRBJ2-1, with TRBD2 identical over 11 bases. The germline CDR1 and CDR2 sequences are SQVTM and ANQGSEA. V was clipped by 1 base and J by 7 bases; unmatched bases: 12. The CDR3 is made up of 17 amino acids. CDR3 sequence (DNA): TGCAGCGTTGAAGCCGTACTGACTAGCGGGAATTTAAATGAGCAGTTCTTC. As protein: CSVEAVLTSGNLNEQFF.

This sequence joins TRBV7-9 and TRBJ2-1; 7 nucleotides align to TRBD2. The junction had 9 bases not matched to a gene; V was cut back by 7 bases and J by 0 bases. The germline V gene encodes CDR1 SEHNR and CDR2 FQNEAQ (reference sequence). The CDR3 is made up of 16 amino acids. The CDR3 reads CASKTTRGSSYNEQFF. CDR3 DNA: TGTGCCAGCAAAACGACGCGGGGGAGCTCCTACAATGAGCAGTTCTTC.

This clonotype has a single count. V usage is TRBV6-2 or TRBV6-3 and J usage is TRBJ2-7; either TRBD1 or TRBD2 may fit D (5 bases each). Trimming stripped 5 bases from V and 7 bases from J, with 21 bases between. Per the germline V gene, CDR1 is MNHEY and CDR2 is SVGEGT. This CDR3 is 15 amino acids long. CDR3 nucleotides: TGTGCCAGCAGTGCACTTTCACTCGGGGCCGGGGAGCAGTACTTC. Its protein is CASSALSLGAGEQYF.

The gene calls are TRBV4-1 and TRBJ1-1; 8 bases are shared with TRBD1. V dropped 4 bases and J dropped 4; count of bases not matched to a gene: 8. Germline CDR1 is MGHRA and CDR2 is YSYEKL. This CDR3 has 15 residues. The CDR3 is CASSPDRGRVTEAFF. The CDR3 DNA sequence: TGCGCCAGCAGCCCTGACAGGGGTAGGGTCACTGAAGCTTTCTTT.

The V call is TRBV9, the J call TRBJ2-2, with 13 positions matching TRBD2. The germline V gene has CDR1 SGDLS and CDR2 YYNGEE. The CDR3 loop spans 17 amino acids. J was trimmed by 5 bases and V by 4 bases; bases with no gene match: 8. The CDR3 nucleotides read TGTGCCAGCAGCCCCTTAGGACTAGCGGGAGAGACCGGGGAGCTGTTTTTT. This gives the protein CASSPLGLAGETGELFF.